This T cell receptor (beta chain) derives from a study of T-cell memory formation after mild COVID-19. This CDR3 is 16 amino acids long. Germline V gene sequence: CDR1 DFQATT, CDR2 SNEGSKA (reference sequence). Trimming took 1 base from V and 6 from J; bases not matched to a gene: 9. This clonotype was detected a few times. As yet, its antigen is unknown. The 5'RACE method, run with constant-segment primers, produced TCR alpha and TCR beta cDNA libraries (carrying sample barcodes and UMIs). TCRdb called the 5' RACE reads again in MiXCR, with one record for every CDR3 protein. The repertoire holds some 600,000 distinct CDR3 sequences, with around a sixth as singletons. The study's findings and limits: Contracting clones localized mainly to CM and EM when CD4+ and mainly to EMRA when CD8+. A balance of CD4 and CD8 characterized clones contracting day 15 to 85, whereas later expanders leaned CD4+. Detection of some responders pre-infection suggested pre-existing cross-reactive memory T cells participated.

Sequences were obtained from PBMCs or a T cell subset sorted from them (not recorded which). The TCR was taken from an adult woman who had mild COVID-19 (a few samples of this study predate the infection). Cell type and time point are not known. V is TRBV20-1 and J is TRBJ2-1; 10 bases map to TRBD2. Here the CDR3 DNA reads TGCAGTGCTAGAGGGATAGCGGGAGGTTTCGTCAATGAGCAGTTCTTC. Encoded protein: CSARGIAGGFVNEQFF.